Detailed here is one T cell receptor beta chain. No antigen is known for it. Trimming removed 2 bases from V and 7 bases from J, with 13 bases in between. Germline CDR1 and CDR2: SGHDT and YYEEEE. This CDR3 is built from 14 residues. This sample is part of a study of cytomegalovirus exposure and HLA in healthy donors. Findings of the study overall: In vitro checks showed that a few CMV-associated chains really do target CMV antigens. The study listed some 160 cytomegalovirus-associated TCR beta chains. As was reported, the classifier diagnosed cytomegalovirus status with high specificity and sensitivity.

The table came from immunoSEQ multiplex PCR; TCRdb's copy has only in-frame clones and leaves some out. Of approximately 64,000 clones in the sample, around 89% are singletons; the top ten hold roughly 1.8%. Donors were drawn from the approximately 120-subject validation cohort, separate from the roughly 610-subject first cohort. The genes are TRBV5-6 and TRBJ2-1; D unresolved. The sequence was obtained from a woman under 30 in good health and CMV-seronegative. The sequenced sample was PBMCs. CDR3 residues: CASSFSLLENEQFF. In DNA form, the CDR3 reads TGTGCCAGCAGCTTTTCCCTTCTAGAAAATGAGCAGTTCTTC.